Detailed here is one TCR beta chain. Its target is not known. Each patient with chemo-refractory metastatic non-small-cell lung cancer was treated with focal radiation plus CTLA-4 blockade using ipilimumab. The sample belongs to a study of radiotherapy plus CTLA-4 blockade in lung cancer. The CDR3 is made up of 13 amino acids. The V end was cut by 7 bases, the J end by 6 bases, with 13 bases between. CDR1 and CDR2 (germline): MDHEN, SYDVKM. General study findings and limits: Following radiotherapy plus ipilimumab, tumor-derived TCR clones expanded in the blood.

Assay used: immunoSEQ multiplex PCR; TCRdb lists only in-frame clones, some missing. The sample carries 70,000 to 95,000 clones, approximately 86% recorded once. J is TRBJ1-5 and V is TRBV28, with D perhaps matching TRBD1 (6 bases). The TCR comes from a human donor with non-small cell lung cancer that progressed on radiotherapy plus ipilimumab. The sequences come from peripheral blood, collected from a patient treated with radiotherapy plus ipilimumab. This CDR3 is CASNQGGGQPQHF. CDR3 coding DNA: TGTGCCAGCAACCAAGGAGGGGGTCAGCCCCAGCATTTT.